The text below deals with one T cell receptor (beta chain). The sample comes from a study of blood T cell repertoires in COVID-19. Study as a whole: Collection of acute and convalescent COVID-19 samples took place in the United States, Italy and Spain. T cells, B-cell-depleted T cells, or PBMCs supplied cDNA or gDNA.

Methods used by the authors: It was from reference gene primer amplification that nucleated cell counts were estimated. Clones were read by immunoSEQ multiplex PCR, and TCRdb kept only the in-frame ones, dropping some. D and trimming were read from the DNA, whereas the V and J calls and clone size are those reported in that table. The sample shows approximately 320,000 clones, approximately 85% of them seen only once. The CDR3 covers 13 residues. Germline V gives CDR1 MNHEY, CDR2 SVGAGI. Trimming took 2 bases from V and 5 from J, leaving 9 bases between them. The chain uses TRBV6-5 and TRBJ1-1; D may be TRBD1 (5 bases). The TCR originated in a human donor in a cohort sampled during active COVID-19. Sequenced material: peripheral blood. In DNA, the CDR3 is TGTGCCAGCAGTTACGCGGGGGAAACTGAAGCTTTCTTT. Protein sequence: CASSYAGETEAFF.